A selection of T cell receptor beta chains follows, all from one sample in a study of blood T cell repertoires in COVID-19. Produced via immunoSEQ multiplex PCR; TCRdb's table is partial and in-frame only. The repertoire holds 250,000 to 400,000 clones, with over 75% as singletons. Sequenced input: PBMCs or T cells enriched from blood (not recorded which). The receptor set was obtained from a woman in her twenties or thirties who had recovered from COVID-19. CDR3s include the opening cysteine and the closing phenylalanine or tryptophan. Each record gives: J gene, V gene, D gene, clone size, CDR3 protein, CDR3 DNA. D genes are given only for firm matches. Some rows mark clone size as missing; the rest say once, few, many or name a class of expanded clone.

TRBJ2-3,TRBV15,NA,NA,CATSPRQGTDTQYF,TGTGCCACCTCTCCTCGTCAGGGAACAGATACGCAGTATTTT
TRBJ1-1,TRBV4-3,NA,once,CASGPGLLMNTEAFF,TGCGCCAGCGGCCCAGGGTTACTTATGAACACTGAAGCTTTCTTT
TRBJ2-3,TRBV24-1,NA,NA,CATSDRTFPDTQYF,TGTGCCACCAGTGACCGGACTTTTCCAGATACGCAGTATTTT
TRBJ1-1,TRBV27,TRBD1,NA,CASRQLRATGRNTEAFF,TGTGCCAGCAGGCAACTCCGGGCGACAGGGAGGAACACTGAAGCTTTCTTT
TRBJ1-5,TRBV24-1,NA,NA,CATSDRDRTINQPQHF,TGTGCCACCAGTGATCGCGACAGGACCATCAATCAGCCCCAGCATTTT
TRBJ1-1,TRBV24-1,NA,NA,CATSERTRRSSTEAFF,TGTGCCACCAGTGAGCGGACAAGACGATCGAGCACTGAAGCTTTCTTT
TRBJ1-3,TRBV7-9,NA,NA,CASSSWTERGNTIYF,TGTGCCAGCAGCTCCTGGACAGAGCGCGGAAACACCATATATTTT
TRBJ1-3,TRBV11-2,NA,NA,CASSSLGQARNTIYF,TGTGCCAGCAGCTCATTGGGACAAGCTAGAAACACCATATATTTT
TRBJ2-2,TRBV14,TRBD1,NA,CASSRRQGAVAGELFF,TGTGCCAGCAGCCGCCGACAGGGGGCTGTGGCCGGGGAGCTGTTTTTT
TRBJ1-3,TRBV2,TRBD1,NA,CASSEVGGPGNTIYF,TGTGCCAGCAGTGAAGTAGGGGGCCCTGGAAACACCATATATTTT
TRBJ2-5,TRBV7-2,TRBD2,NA,CASSSGLAQETQYF,TGTGCCAGCAGCTCGGGACTAGCGCAAGAGACCCAGTACTTC